This TCR beta chain emerged from a study of cytomegalovirus exposure and HLA in healthy donors. The germline V and J ends were trimmed by 6 bases and 6 bases, with 14 bases remaining between them. The CDR3 spans 13 residues. CDR1 KGHSH and CDR2 LQKENI come from the germline V gene. 13 Jbeta primers and 60 Vbeta primers were used for the PCR. TCRdb's copy holds only in-frame clones and misses some; the assay was immunoSEQ multiplex PCR. The repertoire shows 200,000 to 250,000 clones; the top ten hold roughly 0.89%. The source material was PBMCs. The sequence came from a woman aged 25 to 45 in good health and CMV-seropositive. The chain carries TRBV18 and TRBJ1-1; the D is unclear. CDR3 residues: CASSRPGGPEAFF. CDR3 nucleotides: TGTGCCAGCTCCCGGCCAGGAGGCCCTGAAGCTTTCTTT.